One sample yielded the 32 T cell receptor beta chains listed below, sequenced in a study of CD8+CD57+ T cells in acquired aplastic anemia. Individuals selected for sequencing had exhibited CD8+CD57+ cell expansion on flow cytometry. TCR beta VDJ and CDR3 profiling used genomic DNA as template. TCRdb itself ran the reads through MiXCR, one entry per CDR3 protein. The sample includes 200,000 to 250,000 distinct CDR3 sequences, approximately 45% of them seen just once. Sequenced input: sorted CD4+, CD8+, or CD8+CD57+ T cells (not recorded which) from PBMCs. Receptors were obtained from a human donor with aplastic anemia.

As DNA, the CDR3 is TGCAGTGCTTTTCTCCCCTTTAGCGGGAGGTATCAAGAGACCCAGTACTTC. Its protein is CSAFLPFSGRYQETQYF. This rearrangement joins TRBV20-1 to TRBJ2-5; 10 nucleotides match TRBD2. The V gene's germline CDR1 is DFQATT and CDR2 SNEGSKA (reference sequence). V shed 5 bases, J shed 2 bases, and the junction held 14 bases outside the gene matches. The CDR3 covers 17 residues.

In regard to this clonotype: This may be a read error, as it is one base from a much larger clone. This rearrangement joins TRBV20-1 to TRBJ1-2; D is ambiguous. The CDR3 is 12 amino acids. CDR1 and CDR2 from the germline V gene are DFQATT and SNEGSKA (reference sequence). In DNA form, the CDR3 reads TGCAGTGCTAGAGGGGGTAACTATGGCCACACCTTC. It is translated as CSARGGNYGHTF.

This clonotype came up many times. The chain joins TRBV9 to TRBJ1-1; 9 positions agree with TRBD1. V trimming: 4 bases; J trimming: 0 bases; junction bases outside the gene matches: 10. Germline lookup yields CDR1 SGDLS and CDR2 YYNGEE. CDR3 length: 17 amino acids. CDR3 loop: CASSPQTGTGMNTEAFF. For the CDR3, the DNA is TGTGCCAGCAGCCCCCAGACCGGGACAGGGATGAACACTGAAGCTTTCTTT.

In its sample, this clonotype was seen many times. This sequence joins TRBV6-5 and TRBJ2-3; 7 positions match TRBD2. This CDR3 is 17 amino acids long. The trim removed 0 bases at V and 0 bases at J, leaving 6 bases unmatched. Germline V gives CDR1 MNHEY, CDR2 SVGAGI. The DNA of the CDR3 is TGTGCCAGCAGTTACTCGGGTGCTAGCGGTAGCACAGATACGCAGTATTTT. It specifies CASSYSGASGSTDTQYF.

As concerns this clonotype: The junction shows a germline mismatch at one end, possibly a read error. The chain employs TRBV19 and TRBJ1-1, with 7 positions matching TRBD1. The germline CDR1 and CDR2 sequences are LNHDA and SQIVND (reference sequence). The CDR3 is made up of 13 amino acids. The CDR3 sequence: CASSGQWVPEAFF. CDR3 in DNA: TGTGCCAGTTCGGGACAGTGGGTACCTGAAGCCTTCTTT.

The genes are TRBV9 and TRBJ2-1; 8 positions agree with TRBD1. The CDR3 spans 14 residues. V dropped 3 bases and J dropped 6; count of bases not matched to a gene: 5. Germline V CDR1 and CDR2: SGDLS, YYNGEE. The CDR3 here is CASSEGQGSNEQFF. Written as DNA, the CDR3 is TGTGCCAGCAGCGAAGGACAGGGATCCAATGAGCAGTTCTTC.

Of note for this clonotype: The final CDR3 position lacks the conserved phenylalanine or tryptophan, pointing to a likely read error. No DNA is shown, since the ends of the CDR3 on it are uncertain; the CDR3 is the one TCRdb lists. The chain joins TRBV5-1 to TRBJ2-3; no check of the table's D call, TRBD2, against the DNA was made. The CDR3 sequence runs 16 residues, both termini included. Germline V gene data show CDR1 as SGHRS and CDR2 as YFSETQ. The CDR3 sequence: CASSLRASGSTDTQMS.

This clonotype appeared a few times. Since a much larger clone is just one base distant, this may be a read error. This rearrangement joins TRBV7-2 to TRBJ1-6, with D uncertain. From germline, CDR1 is SGHTA and CDR2 FQGNSA. CDR3 length: 17 amino acids. In DNA form, the CDR3 reads TGCGCCAGCGGCCCCTCGAGGGTCAGGAAAAGTAGGTCACCCCTCCACTTT. It specifies CASGPSRVRKSRSPLHF. Combining the CDR3 with reference TRBV7-2 and TRBJ1-6 gives the whole variable domain GAGVSQSPSNKVTEKGKDVELRCDPISGHTALYWYRQSLGQGLEFLIYFQGNSAPDKSGLPSDRFSAERTGGSVSTLTIQRTQQEDSAVYLCASGPSRVRKSRSPLHFGNGTRLTVT.

The chain couples TRBV2 to TRBJ1-4; 10 bases fit TRBD1. Germline trimming cut 6 bases from V and 8 bases from J; bases unmatched to any gene: 6. CDR3 size: 14 residues. Germline assignment: CDR1 SNHLY and CDR2 FYNNEI. The CDR3 DNA follows: TGTGCCAGCAGATGGGACAGGGGACAGGAAAAACTGTTTTTT. Translation gives CASRWDRGQEKLFF.

Many counts were recorded for this clonotype. The chain recombines TRBV27 with TRBJ1-5; D gene ambiguous. CDR3 length: 13 amino acids. Germline values: CDR1 MNHEY, CDR2 SMNVEV (reference sequence). Trimming took 4 bases from V and 10 from J, leaving 14 bases between them. The CDR3 reads CASSSGSVHPQHF. The CDR3 DNA reads as TGTGCCAGCAGTTCGGGGTCCGTTCATCCCCAGCATTTT.

This clonotype showed up just once. At one end the junction does not follow the germline gene, possibly because of a read error. The J gene is TRBJ1-3, the V gene TRBV10-2; 8 bases line up with TRBD1. Germline V gives CDR1 WSHSY, CDR2 SAAADI. This CDR3 spans 15 amino acids. The CDR3 DNA follows: TGCGCCATCAGTGACTCGGACAGGGCTGGAAACACCATATATTTT. Translation: CAISDSDRAGNTIYF.

The table lists this clonotype with many counts. The genes are TRBV7-9 and TRBJ2-7, with TRBD2 matching 9 bases. The J segment lost 2 bases and the V segment lost 5 bases, leaving 10 bases of the junction unmatched. Germline values: CDR1 SEHNR, CDR2 FQNEAQ (reference sequence). The CDR3 contains 16 residues. CDR3 bases: TGTGCCAGCAGCACATCGCCGGGCGGGAGGGCCTACGAGCAGTACTTC. Amino acid sequence: CASSTSPGGRAYEQYF. Variable domain in full (rest from reference TRBV7-9 and TRBJ2-7): DTGVSQNPRHKITKRGQNVTFRCDPISEHNRLYWYRQTLGQGPEFLTYFQNEAQLEKSRLLSDRFSAERPKGSFSTLEIQRTEQGDSAMYLCASSTSPGGRAYEQYFGPGTRLTVT.

This chain uses TRBV7-8 with TRBJ2-7, with TRBD1 as a possible D gene (6 bases). The CDR3 is 14 residues long. The germline CDR1 and CDR2 sequences are SGHVS and FQNEAQ. V lost 0 bases, J lost 4 bases, and 10 bases lay in between. DNA of the CDR3: TGTGCCAGCAGCTTAGCCGGACAGAGGTACGAGCAGTACTTC. This sequence encodes CASSLAGQRYEQYF.

CDR3 region: CASNTVGRTQFF. In nucleotides, the CDR3 is TGTGCCAGCAATACAGTGGGACGCACTCAGTTCTTC. The rearrangement uses TRBV27 and TRBJ2-1; D possibly uses TRBD1 or TRBD2 (5 bases each). This CDR3 has 12 amino acids. CDR1 is MNHEY and CDR2 is SMNVEV in the germline V gene (reference sequence). Trimming removed 7 bases at V and 13 bases at J, with 17 bases between.

The chain recombines TRBV19 with TRBJ2-7; TRBD2 might be the D (7 bases). The CDR3 covers 15 residues. Germline loops: CDR1 LNHDA, CDR2 SQIVND (reference sequence). The V and J ends lost 5 bases and 6 bases respectively, with 20 bases between them. The CDR3 DNA follows: TGTGCCAGTAGTCCTGTTGCGGGGGCTTCTGGCGAGCAGTACTTC. It encodes CASSPVAGASGEQYF.

This chain links TRBV7-3 with TRBJ2-3, with 10 bases fitting TRBD2. CDR3 length equals 16 residues. The V segment lost 2 bases and the J segment 2 bases; nucleotides outside the gene matches: 4. Germline-derived CDR1 and CDR2 are SGHTA and FQGTGA. The CDR3 region has the DNA TGTGCCAGCAGCTTACTAGCGGGGGAGGACACAGATACGCAGTATTTT. It specifies CASSLLAGEDTDTQYF.

The chain joins TRBV5-4 to TRBJ2-7; 9 bases are shared with TRBD1. The trim removed 0 bases at V and 5 bases at J, leaving 9 bases unmatched. The germline V gene encodes CDR1 SGHNT and CDR2 YYREEE (reference sequence). This CDR3 is 16 amino acids long. The CDR3 loop is CASSLAPGQGVDEQYF. The DNA of the CDR3 is TGTGCCAGCAGCTTGGCACCGGGACAGGGTGTCGACGAGCAGTACTTC.

The rearrangement links TRBV25-1 to TRBJ1-1, with D possibly TRBD1 on 5 matching bases. V was cut by 6 bases and J by 3 bases, with 17 bases left in between. CDR3 size: 15 residues. The germline gives CDR1 MGHDK, CDR2 SYGVNS. CDR3 loop: CASSPFWGGDTEAFF. The DNA of the CDR3 is TGTGCCAGCAGCCCGTTTTGGGGAGGGGACACTGAAGCTTTCTTT. Looking up the rest from reference TRBV25-1 and TRBJ1-1 gives the full variable domain: EADIYQTPRYLVIGTGKKITLECSQTMGHDKMYWYQQDPGMELHLIHYSYGVNSTEKGDLSSESTVSRIRTEHFPLTLESARPSHTSQYLCASSPFWGGDTEAFFGQGTRLTVV.

This clonotype was recorded many times. The chain combines TRBV12-3 or TRBV12-4 with TRBJ1-2; D not certain. The CDR3 covers 14 residues. Between the trimmed V and J ends, which lost 5 bases and 3 bases, there was a span of 13 bases. The DNA for the CDR3 is TGTGCCAGCAGTCCGAGGCTAACCGACTATGGCTACACCTTC. Translated, it gives CASSPRLTDYGYTF.

The genes are TRBV7-9 and TRBJ2-1; D is tentatively TRBD1 or TRBD2 (5 bases each). CDR1 and CDR2 from the germline V gene are SEHNR and FQNEAQ (reference sequence). V lost 11 bases and J 7 bases, leaving 18 bases between the germline ends. This CDR3 region has 13 residues. The chain's CDR3 is CALLRAPGNEQFF. The CDR3 region has the DNA TGTGCCCTCCTCAGGGCCCCGGGGAATGAGCAGTTCTTC.

CDR3 amino acids: CASSFTGDGYTF. CDR3 DNA sequence: TGTGCCAGCAGCTTTACCGGGGACGGCTACACCTTC. The rearrangement joins TRBV7-9 to TRBJ1-2; tentative D call: TRBD1 (5 bases). This CDR3 is built from 12 residues. V lost 3 bases to trimming and J lost 8 bases, with 10 bases between them. From germline, CDR1 is SEHNR and CDR2 FQNEAQ (reference sequence).

This clonotype was seen ten or more times. The gene calls are TRBV20-1 and TRBJ2-1; 12 nucleotides align to TRBD2. CDR1 is DFQATT, CDR2 SNEGSKA, per germline (reference sequence). The CDR3 spans 15 residues. J lost 1 base, V lost 4 bases, and 2 bases had no gene match. CDR3 loop: CSATLAGGSYNEQFF. CDR3 DNA: TGCAGTGCTACACTAGCGGGAGGATCCTACAATGAGCAGTTCTTC.

This chain joins TRBV20-1 and TRBJ1-2; 8 positions agree with TRBD1. CDR1 is DFQATT and CDR2 is SNEGSKA in the germline V gene (reference sequence). V shed 3 bases, J shed 4 bases, and the junction held 4 bases outside the gene matches. This CDR3 is 13 amino acids long. As DNA, the CDR3 is TGCAGTGCTAGCTTCGGGACAGGCTATGGCTACACCTTC. Its translation: CSASFGTGYGYTF.

The genes are TRBV24-1 and TRBJ2-3; 7 bases align to TRBD1. The CDR3 extends over 17 amino acids. The trim removed 3 bases at V and 5 bases at J, leaving 13 bases unmatched. CDR1 is KGHDR, CDR2 SFDVKD, per germline. The CDR3 DNA reads TGTGCCACCAGTGATCCCCTGGACAGGAACGGCGTAGATACGCAGTATTTT. This gives the protein CATSDPLDRNGVDTQYF.

This clonotype was seen more than once but under ten times. The rearrangement joins TRBV27 to TRBJ2-7; D may correspond to TRBD1 or TRBD2 (5 bases each). The germline V and J ends were trimmed by 2 bases and 4 bases, with 15 bases remaining between them. The CDR3 contains 15 residues. Germline V gene data show CDR1 as MNHEY and CDR2 as SMNVEV (reference sequence). The CDR3 DNA follows: TGTGCCAGCAGTTTACGCCGGGACCTTATTTACGAGCAGTACTTC. Protein product: CASSLRRDLIYEQYF.

Note on this clonotype: An end of the junction differs from the germline gene, which may be a read error. The genes are TRBV29-1 and TRBJ1-2; TRBD1 matches 10 bases. This CDR3 is built from 13 residues. Germline values: CDR1 SQVTM, CDR2 ANQGSEA. CDR3 nucleotide sequence: TGCAGCGTCGCGGACAGGGGGAACCATGGCCACACCTTC. Translation gives CSVADRGNHGHTF.

This clonotype was counted ten times or more. The rearrangement uses TRBV6-1 and TRBJ1-6; TRBD1 might be the D (6 bases). Germline loops: CDR1 MNHNS, CDR2 SASEGT. CDR3 length equals 15 residues. Trimming took 6 bases from V and 1 from J, leaving 10 bases between them. CDR3 protein: CASRGGESYNSPLHF. For the CDR3, the DNA is TGTGCCAGCAGAGGGGGGGAATCCTATAATTCACCCCTCCACTTT.

A single count supports this clonotype. The chain couples TRBV15 to TRBJ2-1; no clear D. The CDR3 runs to 14 residues. In germline, CDR1 is LNHNV, CDR2 YYDKDF (reference sequence). V lost 3 bases, J lost 10 bases, and 16 bases lay in between. The CDR3 DNA follows: TGTGCCACCAGCAGCTTGGCCGTAGGGCACGAGCAGTTCTTC. Translated: CATSSLAVGHEQFF. Filled out from reference TRBV15 and TRBJ2-1, the complete variable domain reads DAMVIQNPRYQVTQFGKPVTLSCSQTLNHNVMYWYQQKSSQAPKLLFHYYDKDFNNEADTPDNFQSRRPNTSFCFLDIRSPGLGDTAMYLCATSSLAVGHEQFFGPGTRLTVL.

This clonotype was seen at least ten times. CDR3 region: CSAISASGRAGFNEQFF. In DNA, the CDR3 is TGCAGTGCTATTTCGGCTAGCGGGAGGGCCGGGTTCAATGAGCAGTTCTTC. The V and J genes are TRBV20-1 and TRBJ2-1; 12 bases match TRBD2. The CDR3 has 17 amino acids. Per germline, CDR1 DFQATT and CDR2 SNEGSKA (reference sequence). Unmatched junction bases numbered 13, after V lost 4 bases and J lost 6 bases.

V is TRBV4-1 and J is TRBJ1-1, with TRBD1 matching over 7 bases. With 2 bases clipped from V and 1 base from J, the junction kept 4 bases outside the gene matches. This CDR3 has 15 residues. In germline, CDR1 is MGHRA, CDR2 YSYEKL. DNA of the CDR3: TGCGCCAGCAGCCAAACCGGGACAGAGAACACTGAAGCTTTCTTT. As protein: CASSQTGTENTEAFF.

The chain's CDR3 is CATSTPSGNTIYF. The CDR3 DNA reads TGTGCCACCAGTACTCCCTCTGGAAACACCATATATTTT. The chain carries TRBV24-1 and TRBJ1-3; no clear D. V was pared by 6 bases and J by 0 bases, with 5 bases between. The CDR3 length is 13 residues. Germline CDR1 KGHDR, CDR2 SFDVKD.

In its sample, this clonotype was seen many times. The rearrangement links TRBV4-1 to TRBJ2-7; TRBD1 matches 8 bases. The germline V gene has CDR1 MGHRA and CDR2 YSYEKL. V gave up 1 base and J gave up 3 bases; unmatched junction bases: 5. CDR3 length equals 15 residues. The CDR3 DNA reads TGCGCCAGCAGCCAAGTCGGACAGGGCAGCTACGAGCAGTACTTC. Its protein product is CASSQVGQGSYEQYF.